A single sample is the source of the 6 T cell receptor beta chains below, sequenced in a study of CXCR3-negative and CXCR3-positive naive CD8 T cells. Notes on the study in general: Hydrophobicity was higher for TRB CDR3s found in CXCR3-positive naive cells than in CXCR3-negative naive cells.

The method, 5' RACE with UMI labels, was used to prepare the TRB cDNA libraries. TCRdb re-called the 5' RACE reads; every CDR3 protein appears as one record, without DNA. The repertoire table contains 6,500 to 7,000 distinct CDR3 sequences. Their antigen targets remain unknown. The sequenced sample was naive CXCR3+ CD8+ T cells from blood. Regarding subset: CD45RO-CCR7+CD27+CD95- naive CD8+ T cells expressing CXCR3 (TNR3+). Every receptor here comes from a human donor in good health. Some clones in this sample may be carry-over from other donors' samples.

This clonotype registers medium-sized by frequency. This chain joins TRBV29-1 and TRBJ1-2; the TCRdb D gene call, TRBD1, has no DNA to confirm it. In germline, CDR1 is SQVTM, CDR2 ANQGSEA. The CDR3 runs to 13 residues. The CDR3 sequence: CSVEDWAAYGYTF. The variable domain in full, completed from reference TRBV29-1 and TRBJ1-2, reads SAVISQKPSRDICQRGTSLTIQCQVDSQVTMMFWYRQQPGQSLTLIATANQGSEATYESGFVIDKFPISRPNLTFSTLTVSNMSPEDSSIYLCSVEDWAAYGYTFGSGTRLTVV.

The CDR3 is CASSQEWRGITDTQYF. V and J are TRBV3-1 and TRBJ2-3; TCRdb proposes TRBD1, but this gene call is untestable without DNA. The CDR3 sequence is 16 residues long. Per germline, CDR1 LGHDT and CDR2 YNNKEL (reference sequence).

This clonotype is called medium-sized (0.01 to 0.1%) based on its frequency. The V and J genes are TRBV7-6 and TRBJ2-7; the D call from TCRdb, TRBD1, cannot be confirmed without DNA. Per germline, CDR1 SGHVS and CDR2 FNYEAQ. The CDR3 has 14 residues. CDR3: CASSPGPLSYEQYF.

V gene TRBV7-6 combines with J gene TRBJ1-3; TCRdb's D call, TRBD1, is unchecked because there is no DNA. The CDR3 is 14 residues long. CDR1 SGHVS and CDR2 FNYEAQ come from the germline V gene. This CDR3 reads CASSHSGSGATIYF.

According to its frequency, this clonotype is medium-sized (0.01 to 0.1%). The chain is built from TRBV29-1 and TRBJ2-7; the D gene TCRdb calls, TRBD2, cannot be checked with no DNA. The CDR3 spans 15 residues. The germline V gene encodes CDR1 SQVTM and CDR2 ANQGSEA. The CDR3 spells CSVEDLGREGYEQYF.

The V gene is TRBV28, the J gene TRBJ2-3; TCRdb picks TRBD1, but there is no DNA to check that call. There are 15 residues in the CDR3. Germline V gene lookup returns CDR1 MDHEN and CDR2 SYDVKM. The CDR3 loop reads CASRARTGGTDTQYF.